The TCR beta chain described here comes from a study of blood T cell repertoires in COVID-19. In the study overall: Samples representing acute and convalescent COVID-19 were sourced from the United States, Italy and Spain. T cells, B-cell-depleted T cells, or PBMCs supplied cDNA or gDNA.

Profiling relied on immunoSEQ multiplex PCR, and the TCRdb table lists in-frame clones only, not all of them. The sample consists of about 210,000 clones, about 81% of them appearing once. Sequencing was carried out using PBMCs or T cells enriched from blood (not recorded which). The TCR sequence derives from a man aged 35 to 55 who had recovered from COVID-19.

The CDR3 protein is CASSFPSGAGEWNTEAFF. Written as DNA, the CDR3 is TGTGCCAGCAGCTTCCCTTCAGGGGCAGGGGAGTGGAACACTGAAGCTTTCTTT. This sequence joins TRBV11-2 and TRBJ1-1; D possibly corresponds to TRBD1 (6 bases). This CDR3 has 18 amino acids. Germline-derived CDR1 and CDR2 are SGHAT and FQNNGV. Trimming removed 3 bases from V and 1 base from J, with 21 bases in between. The variable domain in full, with the rest retrieved from reference TRBV11-2 and TRBJ1-1, is EAGVAQSPRYKIIEKRQSVAFWCNPISGHATLYWYQQILGQGPKLLIQFQNNGVVDDSQLPKDRFSAERLKGVDSTLKIQPAKLEDSAVYLCASSFPSGAGEWNTEAFFGQGTRLTVV.